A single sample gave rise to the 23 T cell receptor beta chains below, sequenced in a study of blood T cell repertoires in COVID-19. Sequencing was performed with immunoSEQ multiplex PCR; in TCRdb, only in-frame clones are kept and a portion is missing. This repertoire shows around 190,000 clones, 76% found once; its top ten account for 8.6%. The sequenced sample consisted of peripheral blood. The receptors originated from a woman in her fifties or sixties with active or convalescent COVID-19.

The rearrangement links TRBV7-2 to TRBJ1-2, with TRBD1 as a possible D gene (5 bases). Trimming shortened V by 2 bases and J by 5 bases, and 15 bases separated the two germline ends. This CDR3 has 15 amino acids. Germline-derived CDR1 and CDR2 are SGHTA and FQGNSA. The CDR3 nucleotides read TGTGCCAGCAGCTTAACAGGAATCAGCGGGTATGGCTACACCTTC. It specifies CASSLTGISGYGYTF.

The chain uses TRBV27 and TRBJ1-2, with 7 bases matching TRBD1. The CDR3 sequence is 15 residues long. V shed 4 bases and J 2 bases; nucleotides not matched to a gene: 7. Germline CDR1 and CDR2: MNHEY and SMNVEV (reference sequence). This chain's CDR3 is CASSSGQERNYGYTF. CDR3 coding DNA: TGTGCCAGCAGTTCCGGACAGGAAAGGAACTATGGCTACACCTTC.

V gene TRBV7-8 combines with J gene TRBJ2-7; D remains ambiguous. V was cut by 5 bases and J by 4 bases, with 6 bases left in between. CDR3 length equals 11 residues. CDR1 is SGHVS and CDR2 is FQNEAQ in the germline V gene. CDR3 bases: TGTGCCAGCAGCCCAGGATACGAGCAGTACTTC. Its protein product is CASSPGYEQYF. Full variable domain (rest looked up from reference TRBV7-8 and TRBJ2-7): GAGVSQSPRYKVAKRGQDVALRCDPISGHVSLFWYQQALGQGPEFLTYFQNEAQLDKSGLPSDRFFAERPEGSVSTLKIQRTQQEDSAVYLCASSPGYEQYFGPGTRLTVT.

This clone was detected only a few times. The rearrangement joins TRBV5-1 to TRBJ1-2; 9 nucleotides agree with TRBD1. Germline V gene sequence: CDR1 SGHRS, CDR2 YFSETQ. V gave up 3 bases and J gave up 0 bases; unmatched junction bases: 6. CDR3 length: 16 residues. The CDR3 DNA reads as TGCGCCAGCAGCTCACGACAGGGGGGAACTAACTATGGCTACACCTTC. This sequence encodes CASSSRQGGTNYGYTF.

CDR3: CASSYDGNYGYTF. The CDR3 nucleotides are TGTGCCAGCAGTTACGACGGGAACTATGGCTACACCTTC. This chain links TRBV6-5 with TRBJ1-2, with unresolved D. V lost 2 bases, J lost 2 bases, and 6 bases lay in between. This CDR3 contains 13 residues. From germline, CDR1 is MNHEY and CDR2 SVGAGI.

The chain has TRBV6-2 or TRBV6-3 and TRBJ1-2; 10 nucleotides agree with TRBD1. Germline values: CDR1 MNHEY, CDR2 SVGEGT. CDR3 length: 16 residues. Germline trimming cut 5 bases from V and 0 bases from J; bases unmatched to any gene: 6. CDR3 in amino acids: CASSPRDRGTNYGYTF. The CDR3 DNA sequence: TGTGCCAGCAGTCCCCGGGACAGGGGTACTAACTATGGCTACACCTTC.

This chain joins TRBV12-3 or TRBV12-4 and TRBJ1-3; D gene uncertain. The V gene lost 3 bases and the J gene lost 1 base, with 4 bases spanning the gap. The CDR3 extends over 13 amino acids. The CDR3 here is CASSFVSGNTIYF. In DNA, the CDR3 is TGTGCCAGCAGTTTCGTTTCTGGAAACACCATATATTTT.

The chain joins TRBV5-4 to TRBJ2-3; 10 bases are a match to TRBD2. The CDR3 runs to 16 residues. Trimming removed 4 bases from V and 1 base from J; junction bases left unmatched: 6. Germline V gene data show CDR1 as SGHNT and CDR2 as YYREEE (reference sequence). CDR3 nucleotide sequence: TGTGCCAGCAGCGATCGACTAGCGGGTGGCACAGATACGCAGTATTTT. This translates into CASSDRLAGGTDTQYF.

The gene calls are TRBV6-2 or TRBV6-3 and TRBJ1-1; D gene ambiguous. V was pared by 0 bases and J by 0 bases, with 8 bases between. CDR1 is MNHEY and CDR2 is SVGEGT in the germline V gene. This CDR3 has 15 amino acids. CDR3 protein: CASSYSGVLNTEAFF. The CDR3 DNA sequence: TGTGCCAGCAGTTACTCGGGCGTGTTGAACACTGAAGCTTTCTTT.

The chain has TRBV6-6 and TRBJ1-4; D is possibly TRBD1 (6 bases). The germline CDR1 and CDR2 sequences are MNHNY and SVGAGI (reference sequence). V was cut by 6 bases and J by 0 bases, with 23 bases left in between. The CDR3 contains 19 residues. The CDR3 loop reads CASSRRLTGAVATNEKLFF. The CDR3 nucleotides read TGTGCCAGCAGCCGACGCCTGACAGGCGCTGTCGCAACTAATGAAAAACTGTTTTTT.

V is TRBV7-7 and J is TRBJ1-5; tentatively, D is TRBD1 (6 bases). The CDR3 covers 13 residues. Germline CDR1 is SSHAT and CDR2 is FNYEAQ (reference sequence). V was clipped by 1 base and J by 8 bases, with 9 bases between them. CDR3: CASSLDRGKPQHF. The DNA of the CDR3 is TGTGCCAGCAGCTTAGATAGGGGGAAGCCCCAGCATTTT. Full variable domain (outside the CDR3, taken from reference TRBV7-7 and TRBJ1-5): GAGVSQSPRYKVTKRGQDVTLRCDPISSHATLYWYQQALGQGPEFLTYFNYEAQPDKSGLPSDRFSAERPEGSISTLTIQRTEQRDSAMYRCASSLDRGKPQHFGDGTRLSIL.

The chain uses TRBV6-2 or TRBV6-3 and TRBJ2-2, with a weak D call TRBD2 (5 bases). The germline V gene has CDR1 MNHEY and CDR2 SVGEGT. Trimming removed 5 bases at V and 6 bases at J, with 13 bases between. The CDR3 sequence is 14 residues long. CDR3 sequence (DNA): TGTGCCAGCAGTCTCCGAGGGTTGGCCGGGGAGCTGTTTTTT. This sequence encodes CASSLRGLAGELFF.

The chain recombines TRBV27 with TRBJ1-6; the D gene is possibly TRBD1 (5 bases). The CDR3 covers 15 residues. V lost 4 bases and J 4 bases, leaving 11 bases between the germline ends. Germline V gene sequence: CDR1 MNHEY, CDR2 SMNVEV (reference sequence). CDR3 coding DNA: TGTGCCAGCAGTTATGACAGAAGATATAATTCACCCCTCCACTTT. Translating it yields CASSYDRRYNSPLHF.

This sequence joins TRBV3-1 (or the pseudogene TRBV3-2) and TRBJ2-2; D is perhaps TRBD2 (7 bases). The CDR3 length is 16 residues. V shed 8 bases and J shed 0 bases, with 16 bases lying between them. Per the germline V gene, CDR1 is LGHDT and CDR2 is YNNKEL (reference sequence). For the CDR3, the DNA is TGTGCCAGCTCCCCGGGGGGCGGGGCGAACACCGGGGAGCTGTTTTTT. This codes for CASSPGGGANTGELFF.

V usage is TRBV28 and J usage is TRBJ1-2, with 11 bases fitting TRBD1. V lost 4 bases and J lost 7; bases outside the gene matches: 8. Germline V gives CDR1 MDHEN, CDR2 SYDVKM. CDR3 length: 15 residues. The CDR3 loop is CASSSGTGGFGGYTF. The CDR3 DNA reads TGTGCCAGCAGTTCTGGGACAGGGGGATTCGGTGGCTACACCTTC.

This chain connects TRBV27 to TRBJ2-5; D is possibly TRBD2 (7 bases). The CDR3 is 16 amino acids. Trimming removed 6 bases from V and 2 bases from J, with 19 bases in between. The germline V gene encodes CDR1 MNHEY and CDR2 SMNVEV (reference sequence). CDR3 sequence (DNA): TGTGCCAGCAGCCATCAGTTAGGGAGGGGGCAAGAGACCCAGTACTTC. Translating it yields CASSHQLGRGQETQYF.

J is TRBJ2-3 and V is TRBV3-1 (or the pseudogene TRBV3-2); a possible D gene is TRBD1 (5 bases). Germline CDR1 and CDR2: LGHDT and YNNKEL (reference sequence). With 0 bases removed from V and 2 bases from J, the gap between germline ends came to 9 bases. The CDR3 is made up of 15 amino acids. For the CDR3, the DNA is TGTGCCAGCAGCCAAGAACCAGGGAACACAGATACGCAGTATTTT. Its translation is CASSQEPGNTDTQYF.

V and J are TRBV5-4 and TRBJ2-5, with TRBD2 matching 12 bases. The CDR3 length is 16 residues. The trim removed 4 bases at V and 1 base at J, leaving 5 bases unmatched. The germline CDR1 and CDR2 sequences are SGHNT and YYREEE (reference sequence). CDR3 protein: CASSQSSGRAQETQYF. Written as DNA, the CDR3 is TGTGCCAGCAGCCAGTCTAGCGGGAGGGCCCAAGAGACCCAGTACTTC.

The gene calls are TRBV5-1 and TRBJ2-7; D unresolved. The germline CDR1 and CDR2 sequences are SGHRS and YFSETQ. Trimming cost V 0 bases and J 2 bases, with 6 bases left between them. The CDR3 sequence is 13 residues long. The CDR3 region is CASSLVIAYEQYF. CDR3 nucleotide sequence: TGCGCCAGCAGCTTGGTGATAGCCTACGAGCAGTACTTC.

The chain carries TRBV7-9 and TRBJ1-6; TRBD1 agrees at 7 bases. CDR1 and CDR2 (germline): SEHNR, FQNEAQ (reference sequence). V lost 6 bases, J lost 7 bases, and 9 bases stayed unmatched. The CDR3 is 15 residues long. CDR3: CASSLLRDRNSPLHF. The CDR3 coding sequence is TGTGCCAGCAGTTTACTCCGGGACAGAAATTCACCCCTCCACTTT.

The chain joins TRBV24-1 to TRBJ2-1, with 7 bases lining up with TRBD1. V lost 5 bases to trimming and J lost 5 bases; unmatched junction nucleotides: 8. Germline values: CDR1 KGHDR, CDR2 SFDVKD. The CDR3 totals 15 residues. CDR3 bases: TGTGCCACCAGTGGGATCGCACAGGGGAACAATGAGCAGTTCTTC. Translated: CATSGIAQGNNEQFF.

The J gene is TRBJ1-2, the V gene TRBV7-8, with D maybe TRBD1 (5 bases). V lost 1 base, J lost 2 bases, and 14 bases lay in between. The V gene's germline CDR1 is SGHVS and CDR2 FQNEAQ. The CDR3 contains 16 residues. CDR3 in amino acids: CASSLGQRPNNYGYTF. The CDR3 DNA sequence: TGTGCCAGCAGCTTAGGACAGAGACCCAACAACTATGGCTACACCTTC.

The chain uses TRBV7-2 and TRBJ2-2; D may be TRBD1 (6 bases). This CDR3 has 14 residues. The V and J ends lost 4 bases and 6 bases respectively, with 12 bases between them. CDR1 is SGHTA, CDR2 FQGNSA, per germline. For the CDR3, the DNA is TGTGCCAGCAGCTGGCAGGGGTTGGCCGGGGAGCTGTTTTTT. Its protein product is CASSWQGLAGELFF.